Shown below are 5 T cell receptor beta chains from a single sample sequenced in a study of blood T cells in healthy people across ages. The use of a sample-barcoded 5' primer and a J-beta primer mix characterized a second PCR of about 6 to 12 cycles. TCRdb called the 5' RACE reads again in MiXCR, with one record for every CDR3 protein. The table includes 800,000 or so distinct CDR3 sequences, roughly 25% detected once. The sample was also linked to a second study, of T cells of mothers and their children.

The sample consisted of blood. Receptor source: a boy aged 5 to 17 in good health.

The genes are TRBV5-1 and TRBJ2-3; TRBD2 is a possible D gene (7 bases). CDR1 is SGHRS and CDR2 is YFSETQ in the germline V gene. V lost 1 base, J lost 6 bases, and 18 bases lay in between. The CDR3 runs 16 residues. The CDR3 reads CASSLWGGASQDTQYF. The DNA of the CDR3 is TGCGCCAGCAGCTTGTGGGGGGGCGCATCTCAGGATACGCAGTATTTT.

CDR3 sequence reads: CASSTPETSGSEELFF. CDR3 nucleotides: TGTGCCAGCAGTACTCCTGAGACTAGCGGGAGCGAGGAGCTGTTTTTT. The chain has TRBV6-6 and TRBJ2-2, with TRBD2 matching over 12 bases. Germline lookup yields CDR1 MNHNY and CDR2 SVGAGI (reference sequence). The CDR3 consists of 16 residues. The junction had 11 bases not matched to a gene; V was cut back by 5 bases and J by 10 bases.

This clonotype showed up just a few times. The V gene is TRBV27, the J gene TRBJ1-1, with 7 nucleotides matching TRBD1. CDR3 length equals 16 residues. The V gene's germline CDR1 is MNHEY and CDR2 SMNVEV (reference sequence). Losses at the gene ends were 4 bases for V and 5 bases for J; bases not matched to a gene: 13. In nucleotides, the CDR3 is TGTGCCAGCAGTTCCCACACGACAGGGTGGGAGACTGAAGCTTTCTTT. It yields the protein CASSSHTTGWETEAFF.

The rearrangement joins TRBV29-1 to TRBJ1-5; perhaps TRBD1 as D (6 bases). Looked up from germline, CDR1 is SQVTM and CDR2 is ANQGSEA. Trimming took off 4 bases at V and 3 bases at J, with 16 bases between the two ends. The CDR3 totals 15 residues. CDR3 DNA sequence: TGCAGCGTTGCGTATGGAACAGGGAACAATCAGCCCCAGCATTTT. This translates into CSVAYGTGNNQPQHF.

The sample holds a few counts of this clonotype. The genes are TRBV6-6 and TRBJ2-5; 8 bases are a match to TRBD1. The CDR3 consists of 12 residues. The germline gives CDR1 MNHNY, CDR2 SVGAGI (reference sequence). The trim removed 10 bases at V and 4 bases at J, leaving 5 bases unmatched. In nucleotides, the CDR3 is TGTGCCATCCAAGACAGGGGAGAGACCCAGTACTTC. It encodes CAIQDRGETQYF.